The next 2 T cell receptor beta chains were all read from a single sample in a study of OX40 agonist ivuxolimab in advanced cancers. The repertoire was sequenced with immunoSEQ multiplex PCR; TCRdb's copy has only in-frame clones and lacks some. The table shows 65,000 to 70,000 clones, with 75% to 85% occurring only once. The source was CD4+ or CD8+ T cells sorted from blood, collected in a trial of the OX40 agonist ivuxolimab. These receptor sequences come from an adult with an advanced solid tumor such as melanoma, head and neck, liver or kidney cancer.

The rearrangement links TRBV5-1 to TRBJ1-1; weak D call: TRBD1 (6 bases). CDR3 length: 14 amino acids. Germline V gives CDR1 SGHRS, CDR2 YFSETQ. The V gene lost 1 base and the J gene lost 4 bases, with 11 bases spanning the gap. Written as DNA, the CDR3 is TGCGCCAGCAGCTTGCGGAGGGGGGCCACTGAAGCTTTCTTT. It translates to CASSLRRGATEAFF. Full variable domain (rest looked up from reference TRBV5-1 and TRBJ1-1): KAGVTQTPRYLIKTRGQQVTLSCSPISGHRSVSWYQQTPGQGLQFLFEYFSETQRNKGNFPGRFSGRQFSNSRSEMNVSTLELGDSALYLCASSLRRGATEAFFGQGTRLTVV.

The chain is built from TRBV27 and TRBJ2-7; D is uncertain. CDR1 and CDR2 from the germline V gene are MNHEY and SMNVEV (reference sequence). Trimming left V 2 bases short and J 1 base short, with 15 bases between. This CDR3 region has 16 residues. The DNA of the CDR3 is TGTGCCAGCAGTTTAAGGCCCAAGTGGTGGTCCTACGAGCAGTACGTC. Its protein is CASSLRPKWWSYEQYV.